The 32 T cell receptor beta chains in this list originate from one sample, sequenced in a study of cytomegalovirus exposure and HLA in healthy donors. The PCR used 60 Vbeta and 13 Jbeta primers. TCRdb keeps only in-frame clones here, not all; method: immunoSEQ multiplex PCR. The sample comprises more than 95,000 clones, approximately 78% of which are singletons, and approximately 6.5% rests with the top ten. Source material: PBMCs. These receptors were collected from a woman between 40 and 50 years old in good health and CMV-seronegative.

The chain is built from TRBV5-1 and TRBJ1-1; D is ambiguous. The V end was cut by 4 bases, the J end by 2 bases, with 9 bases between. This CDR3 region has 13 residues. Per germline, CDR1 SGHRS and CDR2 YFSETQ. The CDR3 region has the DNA TGCGCCAGCAGCGTCACAGTAAACACTGAAGCTTTCTTT. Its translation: CASSVTVNTEAFF.

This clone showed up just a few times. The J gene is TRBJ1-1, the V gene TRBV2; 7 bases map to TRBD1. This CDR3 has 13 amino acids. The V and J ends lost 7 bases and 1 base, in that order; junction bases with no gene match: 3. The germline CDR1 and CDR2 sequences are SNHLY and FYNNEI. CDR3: CASKGQPNTEAFF. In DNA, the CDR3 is TGTGCCAGCAAGGGACAGCCGAACACTGAAGCTTTCTTT. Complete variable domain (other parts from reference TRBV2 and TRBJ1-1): EPEVTQTPSHQVTQMGQEVILRCVPISNHLYFYWYRQILGQKVEFLVSFYNNEISEKSEIFDDQFSVERPDGSNFTLKIRSTKLEDSAMYFCASKGQPNTEAFFGQGTRLTVV.

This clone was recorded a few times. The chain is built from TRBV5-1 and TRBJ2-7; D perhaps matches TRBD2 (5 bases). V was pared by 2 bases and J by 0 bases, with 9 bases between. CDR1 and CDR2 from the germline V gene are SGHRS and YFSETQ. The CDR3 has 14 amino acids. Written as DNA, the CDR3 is TGCGCCAGCAGCTTTTCGGGAAGCTCCTACGAGCAGTACTTC. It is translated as CASSFSGSSYEQYF.

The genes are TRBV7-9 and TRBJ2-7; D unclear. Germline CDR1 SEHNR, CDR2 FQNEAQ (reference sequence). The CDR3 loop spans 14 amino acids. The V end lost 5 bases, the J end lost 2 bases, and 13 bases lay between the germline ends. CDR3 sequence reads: CASSGRARTYEQYF. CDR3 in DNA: TGTGCCAGCAGCGGAAGAGCGCGAACCTACGAGCAGTACTTC.

CDR3 DNA sequence: TGTGCCAGTACCCCCCAGGGGATGAACACTGAAGCTTTCTTT. It translates to CASTPQGMNTEAFF. V gene TRBV19 combines with J gene TRBJ1-1, with D possibly being TRBD1 (6 bases). Per the germline V gene, CDR1 is LNHDA and CDR2 is SQIVND (reference sequence). The CDR3 spans 14 residues. The V and J ends lost 7 bases and 0 bases respectively, with 12 bases between them.

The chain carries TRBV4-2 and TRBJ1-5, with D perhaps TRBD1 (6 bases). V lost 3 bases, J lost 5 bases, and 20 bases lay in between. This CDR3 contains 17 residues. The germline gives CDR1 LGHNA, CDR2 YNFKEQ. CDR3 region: CASSHIGGGGAYQPQHF. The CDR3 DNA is TGTGCCAGCAGCCACATAGGGGGAGGGGGAGCGTATCAGCCCCAGCATTTT.

The DNA for the CDR3 is TGTGCCAGCAGCTCAGACCCTGACTTTGCGGGAAGCACCGGGGAGCTGTTTTTT. This encodes CASSSDPDFAGSTGELFF. J is TRBJ2-2 and V is TRBV7-2; D is perhaps TRBD2 (6 bases). Per the germline V gene, CDR1 is SGHTA and CDR2 is FQGNSA. V gave up 4 bases and J gave up 4 bases, with 22 bases separating them. The CDR3 is 18 residues long. Combining the CDR3 with reference TRBV7-2 and TRBJ2-2 gives the whole variable domain GAGVSQSPSNKVTEKGKDVELRCDPISGHTALYWYRQSLGQGLEFLIYFQGNSAPDKSGLPSDRFSAERTGGSVSTLTIQRTQQEDSAVYLCASSSDPDFAGSTGELFFGEGSRLTVL.

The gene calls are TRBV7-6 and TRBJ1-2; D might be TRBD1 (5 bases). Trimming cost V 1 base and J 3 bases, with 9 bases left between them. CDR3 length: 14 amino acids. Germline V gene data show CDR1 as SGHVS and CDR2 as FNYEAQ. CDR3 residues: CASSLDGGDYGYTF. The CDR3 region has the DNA TGTGCCAGCAGCTTAGATGGAGGGGACTATGGCTACACCTTC.

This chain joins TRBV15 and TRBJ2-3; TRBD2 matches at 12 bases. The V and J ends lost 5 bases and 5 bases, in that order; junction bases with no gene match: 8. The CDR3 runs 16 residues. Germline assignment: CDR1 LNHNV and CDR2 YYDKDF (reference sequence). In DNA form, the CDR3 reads TGTGCCACCAGCTCCCGGACTAGCGGGATAGGAGATACGCAGTATTTT. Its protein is CATSSRTSGIGDTQYF.

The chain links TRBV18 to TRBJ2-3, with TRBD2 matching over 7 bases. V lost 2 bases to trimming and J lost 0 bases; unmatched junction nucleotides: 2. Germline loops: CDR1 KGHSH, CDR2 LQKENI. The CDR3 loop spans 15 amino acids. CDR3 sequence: CASSPTSDSTDTQYF. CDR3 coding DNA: TGTGCCAGCTCACCAACTAGCGATAGCACAGATACGCAGTATTTT.

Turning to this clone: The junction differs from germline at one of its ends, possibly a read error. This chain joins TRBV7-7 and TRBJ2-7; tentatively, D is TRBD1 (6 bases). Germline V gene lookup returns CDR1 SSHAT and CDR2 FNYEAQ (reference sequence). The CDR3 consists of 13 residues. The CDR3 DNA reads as TGTGCTAGCAGCGTCGGACAGTCCTACGAGCAGTACTTC. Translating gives CASSVGQSYEQYF.

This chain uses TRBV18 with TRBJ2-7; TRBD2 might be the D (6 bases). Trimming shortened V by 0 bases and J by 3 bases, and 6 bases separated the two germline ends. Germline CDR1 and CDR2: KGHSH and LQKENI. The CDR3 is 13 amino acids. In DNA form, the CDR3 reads TGTGCCAGCTCACCACCTAGCGGCTACGAGCAGTACTTC. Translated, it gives CASSPPSGYEQYF.

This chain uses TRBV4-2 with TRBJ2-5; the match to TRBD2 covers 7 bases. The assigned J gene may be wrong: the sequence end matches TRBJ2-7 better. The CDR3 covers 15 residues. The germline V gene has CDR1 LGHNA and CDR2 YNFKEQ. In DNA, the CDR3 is TGTGCCAGCAGCCTCCCCCGGGGGGAAACCTACGAGCAGTACTTC. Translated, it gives CASSLPRGETYEQYF.

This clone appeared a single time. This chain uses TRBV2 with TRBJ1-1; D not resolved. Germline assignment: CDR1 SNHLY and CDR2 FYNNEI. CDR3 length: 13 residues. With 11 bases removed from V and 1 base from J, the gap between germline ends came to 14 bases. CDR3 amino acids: CACVLSPNTEAFF. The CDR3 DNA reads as TGTGCCTGCGTTTTAAGCCCGAACACTGAAGCTTTCTTT.

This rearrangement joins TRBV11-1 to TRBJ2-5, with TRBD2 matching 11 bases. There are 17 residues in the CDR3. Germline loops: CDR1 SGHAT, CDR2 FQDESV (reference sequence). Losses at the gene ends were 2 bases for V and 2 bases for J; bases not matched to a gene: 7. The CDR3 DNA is TGTGCCAGCAGCTTAACTCGAGGGACTAGCGGACAAGAGACCCAGTACTTC. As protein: CASSLTRGTSGQETQYF.

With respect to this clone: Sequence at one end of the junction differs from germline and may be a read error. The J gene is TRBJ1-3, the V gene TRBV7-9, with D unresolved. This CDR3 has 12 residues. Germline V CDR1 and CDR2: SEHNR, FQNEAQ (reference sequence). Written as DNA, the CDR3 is TGTTCCAGCAGCTTAGGTGGAGGGAGCATATATTTT. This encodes CSSSLGGGSIYF.

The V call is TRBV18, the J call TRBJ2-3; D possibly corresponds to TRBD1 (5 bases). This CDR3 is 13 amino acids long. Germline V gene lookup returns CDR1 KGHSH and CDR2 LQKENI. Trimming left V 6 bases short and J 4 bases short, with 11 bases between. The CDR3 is CASSGRGSDTQYF. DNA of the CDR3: TGTGCCAGCTCCGGAAGGGGATCAGATACGCAGTATTTT. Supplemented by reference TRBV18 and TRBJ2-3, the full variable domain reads NAGVMQNPRHLVRRRGQEARLRCSPMKGHSHVYWYRQLPEEGLKFMVYLQKENIIDESGMPKERFSAEFPKEGPSILRIQQVVRGDSAAYFCASSGRGSDTQYFGPGTRLTVL.

DNA of the CDR3: TGTGCCAGCAGCTCCGACAGCTATGGCTACACCTTC. Protein sequence: CASSSDSYGYTF. J is TRBJ1-2 and V is TRBV5-4; D is possibly TRBD1 (5 bases). CDR1 SGHNT and CDR2 YYREEE come from the germline V gene (reference sequence). The germline V and J ends were trimmed by 3 bases and 4 bases, with 7 bases remaining between them. This CDR3 has 12 amino acids.

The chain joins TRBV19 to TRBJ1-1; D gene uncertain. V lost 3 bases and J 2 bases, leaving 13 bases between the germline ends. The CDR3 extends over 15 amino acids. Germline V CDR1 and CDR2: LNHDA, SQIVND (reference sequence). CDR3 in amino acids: CASSIANRRNTEAFF. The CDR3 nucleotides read TGTGCCAGTAGTATCGCGAACCGGAGAAACACTGAAGCTTTCTTT.

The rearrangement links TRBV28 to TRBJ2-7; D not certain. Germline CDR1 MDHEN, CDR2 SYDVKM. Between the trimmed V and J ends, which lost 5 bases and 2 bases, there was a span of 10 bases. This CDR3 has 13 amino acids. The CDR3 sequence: CASSPSTPYEQYF. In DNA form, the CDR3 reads TGTGCCAGCAGTCCATCGACACCCTACGAGCAGTACTTC.

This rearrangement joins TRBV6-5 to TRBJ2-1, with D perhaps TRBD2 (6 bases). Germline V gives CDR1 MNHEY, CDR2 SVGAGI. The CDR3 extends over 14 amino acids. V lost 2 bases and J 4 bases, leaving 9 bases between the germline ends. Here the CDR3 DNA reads TGTGCCAGCAGTTACGAGCTAGCGTACAATGAGCAGTTCTTC. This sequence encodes CASSYELAYNEQFF.

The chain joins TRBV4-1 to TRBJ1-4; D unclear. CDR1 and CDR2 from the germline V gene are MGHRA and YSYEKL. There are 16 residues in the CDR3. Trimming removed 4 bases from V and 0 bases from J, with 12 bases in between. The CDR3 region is CASSPSTWATNEKLFF. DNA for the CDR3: TGCGCCAGCAGCCCGTCGACATGGGCAACTAATGAAAAACTGTTTTTT.

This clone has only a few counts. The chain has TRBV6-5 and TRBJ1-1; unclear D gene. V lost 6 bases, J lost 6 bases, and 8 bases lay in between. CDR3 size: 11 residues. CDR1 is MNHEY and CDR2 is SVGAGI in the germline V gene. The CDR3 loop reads CASRQGAEAFF. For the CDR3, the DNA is TGTGCCAGCAGGCAAGGAGCTGAAGCTTTCTTT.

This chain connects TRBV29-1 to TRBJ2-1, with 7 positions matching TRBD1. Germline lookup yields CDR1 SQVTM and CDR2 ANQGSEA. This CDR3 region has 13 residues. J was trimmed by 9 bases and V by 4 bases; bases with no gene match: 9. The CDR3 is CSVGKQGLGEQFF. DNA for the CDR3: TGCAGCGTTGGAAAACAGGGGTTAGGTGAGCAGTTCTTC.

CDR3 coding DNA: TGTGCCAGCAGCCTAGCGCAGGGGGCGGGTGGAGCTTTCTTT. This translates into CASSLAQGAGGAFF. The gene calls are TRBV27 and TRBJ1-1, with 8 positions matching TRBD1. The CDR3 loop spans 14 amino acids. The J segment lost 10 bases and the V segment lost 6 bases, leaving 13 bases of the junction unmatched. Germline V gene sequence: CDR1 MNHEY, CDR2 SMNVEV (reference sequence).

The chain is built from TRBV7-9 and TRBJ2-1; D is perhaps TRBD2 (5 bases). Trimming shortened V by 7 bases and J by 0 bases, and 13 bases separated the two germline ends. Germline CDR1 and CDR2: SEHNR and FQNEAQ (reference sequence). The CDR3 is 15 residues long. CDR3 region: CASMRGPSSYNEQFF. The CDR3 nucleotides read TGTGCCAGCATGCGCGGGCCGTCCTCCTACAATGAGCAGTTCTTC. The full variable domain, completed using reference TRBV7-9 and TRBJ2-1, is DTGVSQNPRHKITKRGQNVTFRCDPISEHNRLYWYRQTLGQGPEFLTYFQNEAQLEKSRLLSDRFSAERPKGSFSTLEIQRTEQGDSAMYLCASMRGPSSYNEQFFGPGTRLTVL.

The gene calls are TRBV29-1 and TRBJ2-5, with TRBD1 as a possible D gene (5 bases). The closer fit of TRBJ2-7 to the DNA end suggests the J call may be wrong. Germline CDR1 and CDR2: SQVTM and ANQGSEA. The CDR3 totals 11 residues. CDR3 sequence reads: CSVEQGNEQYF. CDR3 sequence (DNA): TGCAGCGTTGAACAGGGAAACGAGCAGTACTTC.

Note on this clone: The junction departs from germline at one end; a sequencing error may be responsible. CDR3: CASSASRVSGANGLTF. The CDR3, as DNA: TGTGCCAGCAGCGCGAGCAGGGTCTCTGGGGCCAACGGCCTGACTTTC. The genes are TRBV11-2 and TRBJ2-6; tentative D call: TRBD1 (5 bases). Per germline, CDR1 SGHAT and CDR2 FQNNGV. The CDR3 is 16 amino acids.

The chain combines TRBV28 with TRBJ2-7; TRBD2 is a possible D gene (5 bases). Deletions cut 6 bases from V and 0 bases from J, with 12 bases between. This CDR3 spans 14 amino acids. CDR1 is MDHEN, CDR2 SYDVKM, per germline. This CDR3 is CASSPIGSSYEQYF. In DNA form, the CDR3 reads TGTGCCAGCAGCCCCATTGGGAGCTCCTACGAGCAGTACTTC.

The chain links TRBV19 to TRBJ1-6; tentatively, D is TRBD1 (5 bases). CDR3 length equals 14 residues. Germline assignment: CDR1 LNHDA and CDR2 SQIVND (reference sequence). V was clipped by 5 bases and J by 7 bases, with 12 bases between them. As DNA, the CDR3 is TGTGCCAGTAGTCCAGGGTGGTTAAATTCACCCCTCCACTTT. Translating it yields CASSPGWLNSPLHF.

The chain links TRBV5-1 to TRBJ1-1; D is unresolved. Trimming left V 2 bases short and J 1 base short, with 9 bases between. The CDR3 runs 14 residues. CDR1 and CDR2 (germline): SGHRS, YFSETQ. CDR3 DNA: TGCGCCAGCAGCTTATTAGCAGAGAACACTGAAGCTTTCTTT. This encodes CASSLLAENTEAFF.

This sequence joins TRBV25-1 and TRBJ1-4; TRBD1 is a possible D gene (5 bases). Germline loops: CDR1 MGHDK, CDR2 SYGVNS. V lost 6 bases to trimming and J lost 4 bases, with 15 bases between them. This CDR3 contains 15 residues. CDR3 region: CASSAPPGLNEKLFF. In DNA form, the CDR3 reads TGTGCCAGCAGCGCCCCACCGGGACTTAATGAAAAACTGTTTTTT.